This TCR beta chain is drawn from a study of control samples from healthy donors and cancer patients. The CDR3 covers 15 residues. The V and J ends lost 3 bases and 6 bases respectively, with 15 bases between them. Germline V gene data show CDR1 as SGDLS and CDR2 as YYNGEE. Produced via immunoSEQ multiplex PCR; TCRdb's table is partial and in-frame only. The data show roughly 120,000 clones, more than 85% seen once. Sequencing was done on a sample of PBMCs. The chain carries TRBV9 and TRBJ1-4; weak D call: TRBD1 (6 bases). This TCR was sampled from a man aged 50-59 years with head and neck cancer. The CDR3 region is CASSGGHLGDEKLFF. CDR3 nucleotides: TGTGCCAGCAGCGGGGGACACCTCGGGGATGAAAAACTGTTTTTT.